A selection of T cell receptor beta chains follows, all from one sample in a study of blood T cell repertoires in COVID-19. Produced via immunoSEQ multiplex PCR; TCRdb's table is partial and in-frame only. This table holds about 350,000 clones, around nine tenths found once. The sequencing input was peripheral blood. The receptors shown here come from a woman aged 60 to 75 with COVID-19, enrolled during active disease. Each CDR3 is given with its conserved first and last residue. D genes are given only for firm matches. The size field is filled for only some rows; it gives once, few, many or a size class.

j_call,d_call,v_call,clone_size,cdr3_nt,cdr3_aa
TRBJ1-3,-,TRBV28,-,TGTGCCAGCAGTCCCTTGCAGGGAACCTCTGGAAACACCATATATTTT,CASSPLQGTSGNTIYF
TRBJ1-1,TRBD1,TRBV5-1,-,TGCGCCAGCAGTCGAAAACCGGGACAGGGGGCGACTGGGGCTTTCTTT,CASSRKPGQGATGAFF
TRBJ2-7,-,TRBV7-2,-,TGTGCCAGCAGCGCCTCTCACGGAGCGCGTTACTACGAGCAGTACTTC,CASSASHGARYYEQYF
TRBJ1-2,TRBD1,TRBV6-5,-,TGTGCCAGCAGTTACGGGACAGGGGGGCTAAACTATGGCTACACCTTC,CASSYGTGGLNYGYTF
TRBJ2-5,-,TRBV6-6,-,TGTGCCAGCAGTTATGGGGGGTCGTCAGAGACCCAGTACTTC,CASSYGGSSETQYF
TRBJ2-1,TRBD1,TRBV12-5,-,TGTGCTAGTGGTTTGGATCCGGGACAGGGGGTCAATGAGCAGTTCTTC,CASGLDPGQGVNEQFF
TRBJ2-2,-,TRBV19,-,TGTGCCAGTAGTATTGGGGCAGGGTGGGAGAACACCGGGGAGCTGTTTTTT,CASSIGAGWENTGELFF
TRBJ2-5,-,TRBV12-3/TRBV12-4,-,TGTGCCAGCAGTTTGGGAGGGGGGGAGACCCAGTACTTC,CASSLGGGETQYF
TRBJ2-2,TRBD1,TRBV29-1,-,TGCAGCGTTGATGACAGGGGGCTTGCCGGGGAGCTGTTTTTT,CSVDDRGLAGELFF
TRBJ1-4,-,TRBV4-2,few,TGTGCCAGCAGCCCGGCAGTCGGGACGGGAGACGAAAAACTGTTTTTT,CASSPAVGTGDEKLFF
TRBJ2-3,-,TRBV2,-,TGTGCCAGCAGTGGAAGGACAGAGACTAGCACAGATACGCAGTATTTT,CASSGRTETSTDTQYF
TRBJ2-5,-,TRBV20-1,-,TGCAGTGCCAGTTCCCCCTTCGGGGTTCGCGGTGAGACCCAGTACTTC,CSASSPFGVRGETQYF
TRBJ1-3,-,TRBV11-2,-,TGTGCCAGCAGCAAACAGATAAACACCATATATTTT,CASSKQINTIYF
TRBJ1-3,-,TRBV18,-,TGTGCCAGCTCACAAGTATCGGGAGTAGGTGGAAACACCATATATTTT,CASSQVSGVGGNTIYF
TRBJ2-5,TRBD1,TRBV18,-,TGTGCCAGCTCACCAAGACAGGGGGCCCAAGAGACCCAGTACTTC,CASSPRQGAQETQYF
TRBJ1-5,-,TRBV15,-,TGTGCCACCAGCATTTCCGGGACACGAAGCAATCAGCCCCAGCATTTT,CATSISGTRSNQPQHF
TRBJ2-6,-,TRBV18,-,TGTGCCAGCTCGGTAGCATCTGGGGCCAACGTCCTGACTTTC,CASSVASGANVLTF